This T cell receptor (beta chain) was captured in a study of identical twins. Germline trimming cut 6 bases from V and 6 bases from J; bases unmatched to any gene: 4. The CDR3 sequence is 13 residues long. Via MiXCR, TCRdb re-called the 5' RACE reads, giving one row per CDR3 protein. The repertoire holds about 690,000 distinct CDR3 sequences, with 5.5% to 7.5% as singletons. The donors were all healthy and Caucasian. Many counts were recorded for this clonotype. The chain uses TRBV12-3 or TRBV12-4 and TRBJ2-1, with 8 positions matching TRBD2. The clonotype was recovered from a man younger than 35 in good health. The source material was naive T cells sorted from blood. The DNA of the CDR3 is TGTGCCAGCAGACCCGGGACTAGCAATGAGCAGTTCTTC. Protein sequence: CASRPGTSNEQFF.